The 25 T cell receptor beta chains in this list originate from one sample, sequenced in a study of cytomegalovirus exposure and HLA in healthy donors (TCRdb year 2017). The method was the immunoSEQ multiplex PCR assay. For the multiplex PCR, a mixture combining 60 forward primers for TCR Vbeta segments and 13 reverse primers for TCR Jbeta segments was used. In its TCRdb copy, this immuneACCESS table keeps in-frame sequences only and misses some clones. Where compared with another copy, unresolved V genes explain less than half of these, and the others have no known cause. This sample gives 75,000 to 90,000 clones in total; roughly 79% of them show up just once. The ten most abundant clones make up about 22% of the sample. Sequencing was performed on PBMCs. These receptors came from a woman aged 40 to 55 in good health and CMV-seropositive.

This sequence joins TRBV28 and TRBJ1-1; D unclear. CDR3 length: 17 residues. The V gene's germline CDR1 is MDHEN and CDR2 SYDVKM. Trimming removed 8 bases at V and 4 bases at J, with 26 bases between. The CDR3 DNA sequence: TGTGCCAGCGGAAAAACTCACGCTCGACTATCGGGCACTGAAGCTTTCTTT. Residues: CASGKTHARLSGTEAFF.

The chain joins TRBV2 to TRBJ1-2; 9 bases match TRBD1. The junction had 6 bases not matched to a gene; V was cut back by 6 bases and J by 10 bases. In germline, CDR1 is SNHLY, CDR2 FYNNEI. This CDR3 comprises 12 residues. The CDR3 region is CASRRDRVDYTF. CDR3 in DNA: TGTGCCAGCAGGCGGGACAGGGTTGACTACACCTTC.

V and J are TRBV30 and TRBJ1-1; perhaps TRBD1 as D (5 bases). The CDR3 totals 15 residues. V was pared by 3 bases and J by 1 base, with 15 bases between. Germline assignment: CDR1 GTSNPN and CDR2 SVGIG (reference sequence). The CDR3 nucleotides are TGTGCCTGGAGACCTCTGAAAGGGGCGAACACTGAAGCTTTCTTT. Amino acid sequence: CAWRPLKGANTEAFF.

The V gene is TRBV19, the J gene TRBJ2-6; possibly TRBD1 for D (6 bases). The CDR3 spans 22 residues. V dropped 5 bases and J dropped 0 bases, with 29 bases sitting between them. Looked up from germline, CDR1 is LNHDA and CDR2 is SQIVND (reference sequence). CDR3 DNA: TGTGCCAGTAGTCAGTGGTGGTCTAAACAGGACAGCTTCGCCTCTGGGGCCAACGTCCTGACTTTC. This translates into CASSQWWSKQDSFASGANVLTF.

This rearrangement joins TRBV5-6 to TRBJ1-5; D unresolved. The ends were cut back, 4 bases at V and 4 bases at J, with 9 bases in the middle. Germline loops: CDR1 SGHDT, CDR2 YYEEEE. This CDR3 is built from 13 residues. CDR3 DNA: TGTGCCAGCAGCCGCCGGGGAAATCAGCCCCAGCATTTT. Its translation is CASSRRGNQPQHF.

V gene TRBV5-1 combines with J gene TRBJ2-5; tentatively, D is TRBD1 (5 bases). The CDR3 runs to 12 residues. CDR1 and CDR2 from the germline V gene are SGHRS and YFSETQ. The V and J ends lost 7 bases and 4 bases respectively, with 11 bases between them. Here the CDR3 DNA reads TGCGCCAGCGAAGGGGTGGGAGAGACCCAGTACTTC. This codes for CASEGVGETQYF.

The J gene is TRBJ2-5, the V gene TRBV30, with 7 bases aligning to TRBD2. Unmatched junction bases numbered 13, after V lost 2 bases and J lost 1 base. Germline CDR1 is GTSNPN and CDR2 is SVGIG (reference sequence). The CDR3 loop spans 17 amino acids. The DNA for the CDR3 is TGTGCCTGGAGTAAACATAGACTAGCCACCTCCCAAGAGACCCAGTACTTC. Translation gives CAWSKHRLATSQETQYF.

In its sample, this clone was seen a few times. The rearrangement joins TRBV2 to TRBJ2-7, with 8 bases fitting TRBD2. This CDR3 has 17 residues. Germline CDR1 is SNHLY and CDR2 is FYNNEI. Trimming took 5 bases from V and 2 from J; bases not matched to a gene: 14. The chain's CDR3 is CASSFHPPTSGAYEQYF. The DNA for the CDR3 is TGTGCCAGCAGTTTCCACCCCCCCACTAGCGGCGCCTACGAGCAGTACTTC.

The gene calls are TRBV27 and TRBJ2-1; 10 bases map to TRBD2. The germline gives CDR1 MNHEY, CDR2 SMNVEV (reference sequence). The CDR3 is 17 amino acids. Trimming cost V 5 bases and J 4 bases; bases outside gene matches: 11. The CDR3 here is CASSPIWLAGEYNEQFF. The DNA of the CDR3 is TGTGCCAGCAGTCCCATTTGGCTAGCGGGGGAGTACAATGAGCAGTTCTTC.

The chain has TRBV12-5 and TRBJ1-5; 7 bases align to TRBD1. Trimming took 6 bases from V and 0 from J; bases not matched to a gene: 5. CDR3 length equals 15 residues. CDR1 LGHNT and CDR2 FRNRAP come from the germline V gene. The CDR3 sequence: CASGPYRGSNQPQHF. In DNA, the CDR3 is TGTGCTAGTGGCCCATACAGGGGTAGCAATCAGCCCCAGCATTTT.

The CDR3 DNA reads TGCAGCGTGGCCCACGGGGAGCTGTTTTTT. It encodes CSVAHGELFF. The rearrangement uses TRBV29-1 and TRBJ2-2; no definite D call. CDR1 and CDR2 (germline): SQVTM, ANQGSEA. The CDR3 runs to 10 residues. V was cut by 6 bases and J by 7 bases, with 6 bases left in between.

CDR3 in amino acids: CASSLNEGGGPQETQYF. The CDR3 DNA is TGTGCCAGCAGCTTAAATGAGGGCGGGGGGCCGCAAGAGACCCAGTACTTC. This sequence joins TRBV7-6 and TRBJ2-5; 8 bases match TRBD2. The V gene end was trimmed by 2 bases and the J gene end by 2 bases; junction bases not matched to a gene: 10. Germline CDR1 SGHVS, CDR2 FNYEAQ. CDR3 length: 17 amino acids.

The chain combines TRBV5-4 with TRBJ1-1, with 8 bases that match TRBD1. J lost 5 bases, V lost 5 bases, and 8 bases had no gene match. Per the germline V gene, CDR1 is SGHNT and CDR2 is YYREEE (reference sequence). This CDR3 contains 14 residues. The CDR3 DNA is TGTGCCAGCAGTCGAGGACAGGGAAGGACTGAAGCTTTCTTT. It codes for CASSRGQGRTEAFF.

The chain couples TRBV2 to TRBJ2-5; the D is unclear. The V gene lost 1 base and the J gene lost 5 bases, with 11 bases spanning the gap. This CDR3 comprises 14 residues. Germline loops: CDR1 SNHLY, CDR2 FYNNEI. The CDR3 bases are TGTGCCAGCAGTGAAGGGCAGGCTGGCGAGACCCAGTACTTC. Translating it yields CASSEGQAGETQYF.

The chain uses TRBV4-1 and TRBJ2-6; 7 bases align to TRBD1. Germline V lookup: CDR1 MGHRA, CDR2 YSYEKL. After removal of 1 base from V and 7 bases from J, the junction contained 19 bases not matched to a gene. The CDR3 covers 20 residues. The CDR3: CASSQVWAGTAREDANVLTF. The CDR3 DNA reads as TGCGCCAGCAGCCAAGTATGGGCCGGGACAGCGCGAGAAGACGCCAACGTCCTGACTTTC.

This clone was seen only a few times. The rearrangement uses TRBV5-1 and TRBJ2-7, with unresolved D. Trimming took 0 bases from V and 5 from J, leaving 12 bases between them. The CDR3 sequence is 14 residues long. Germline CDR1 SGHRS, CDR2 YFSETQ. The CDR3 region is CASSLGGATHEQYF. The CDR3 nucleotides are TGCGCCAGCAGCTTGGGAGGTGCAACCCACGAGCAGTACTTC.

The chain combines TRBV7-6 with TRBJ2-7; tentative D call: TRBD2 (6 bases). The CDR3 covers 15 residues. Trimming left V 0 bases short and J 6 bases short, with 15 bases between. Germline assignment: CDR1 SGHVS and CDR2 FNYEAQ. CDR3 in amino acids: CASSLAGEVQGEQYF. CDR3 nucleotide sequence: TGTGCCAGCAGCTTAGCAGGGGAGGTCCAGGGCGAGCAGTACTTC.

The rearrangement joins TRBV5-1 to TRBJ2-3, with TRBD1 matching 9 bases. Germline V lookup: CDR1 SGHRS, CDR2 YFSETQ. The CDR3 is 16 amino acids. The V segment lost 2 bases and the J segment 4 bases; nucleotides outside the gene matches: 8. This chain's CDR3 is CASSLTGGPKADTQYF. In DNA, the CDR3 is TGCGCCAGCAGCTTAACAGGGGGCCCCAAGGCAGATACGCAGTATTTT.

This clone has a handful of counts. The chain couples TRBV27 to TRBJ1-2; D may be TRBD1 (6 bases). The CDR3 sequence is 15 residues long. Germline CDR1 MNHEY, CDR2 SMNVEV (reference sequence). Between the trimmed V and J ends, which lost 0 bases and 6 bases, there was a span of 14 bases. DNA for the CDR3: TGTGCCAGCAGTTTATCTGCGGGGGGCGCGGATGGCTACACCTTC. It specifies CASSLSAGGADGYTF.

This clone turned up a few times. The chain has TRBV5-4 and TRBJ2-1, with D maybe TRBD1 (5 bases). Germline-derived CDR1 and CDR2 are SGHNT and YYREEE (reference sequence). Trimming took 0 bases from V and 8 from J, leaving 12 bases between them. The CDR3 extends over 14 amino acids. The chain's CDR3 is CASSLGGRGHEQFF. CDR3 DNA sequence: TGTGCCAGCAGCTTGGGGGGTAGGGGCCATGAGCAGTTCTTC. Looking up the rest from reference TRBV5-4 and TRBJ2-1 gives the full variable domain: ETGVTQSPTHLIKTRGQQVTLRCSSQSGHNTVSWYQQALGQGPQFIFQYYREEENGRGNFPPRFSGLQFPNYSSELNVNALELDDSALYLCASSLGGRGHEQFFGPGTRLTVL.

The chain links TRBV30 to TRBJ1-6; 7 bases agree with TRBD1. This CDR3 has 12 amino acids. Germline-derived CDR1 and CDR2 are GTSNPN and SVGIG (reference sequence). V lost 2 bases to trimming and J lost 10 bases; unmatched junction nucleotides: 2. The CDR3 nucleotides read TGTGCCTGGAGTACAGGGGTCTCACCCCTCCACTTT. Amino acid sequence: CAWSTGVSPLHF.

This chain links TRBV5-1 with TRBJ2-1; TRBD2 agrees at 9 bases. V shed 0 bases and J 6 bases; nucleotides not matched to a gene: 13. The CDR3 loop spans 18 amino acids. The germline V gene encodes CDR1 SGHRS and CDR2 YFSETQ. The CDR3 loop is CASSLGLAGAPSSNEQFF. CDR3 DNA sequence: TGCGCCAGCAGCTTGGGGTTAGCGGGGGCCCCATCGAGCAATGAGCAGTTCTTC. Supplemented by reference TRBV5-1 and TRBJ2-1, the full variable domain reads KAGVTQTPRYLIKTRGQQVTLSCSPISGHRSVSWYQQTPGQGLQFLFEYFSETQRNKGNFPGRFSGRQFSNSRSEMNVSTLELGDSALYLCASSLGLAGAPSSNEQFFGPGTRLTVL.

In its sample, this clone was seen once. This chain links TRBV25-1 with TRBJ2-7; 9 bases map to TRBD1. With 5 bases clipped from V and 3 bases from J, the junction kept 5 bases outside the gene matches. CDR1 and CDR2 from the germline V gene are MGHDK and SYGVNS. The CDR3 extends over 14 amino acids. CDR3 in DNA: TGTGCCAGCAGTCGGGGACAGGGATACTACGAGCAGTACTTC. Its translation is CASSRGQGYYEQYF.

The V gene is TRBV13, the J gene TRBJ2-3; the D is unclear. The CDR3 runs 12 residues. Between the trimmed V and J ends, which lost 4 bases and 12 bases, there was a span of 14 bases. CDR1 and CDR2 (germline): PRHDT, FYEKMQ (reference sequence). Written as DNA, the CDR3 is TGTGCCAGCAGCTCACATATGGCCCATCAGTATTTT. It encodes CASSSHMAHQYF.

On this clone: Other DNA sequences from this sample encode an identical CDR3 as well. The chain combines TRBV19 with TRBJ2-7, with a possible D match to TRBD1 (6 bases). CDR3 length: 15 residues. Germline loops: CDR1 LNHDA, CDR2 SQIVND (reference sequence). Between the trimmed V and J ends, which lost 1 base and 0 bases, there was a span of 10 bases. CDR3 coding DNA: TGTGCCAGTAGTATAGCAGGGGAAAGCTCCTACGAGCAGTACTTC. It specifies CASSIAGESSYEQYF.